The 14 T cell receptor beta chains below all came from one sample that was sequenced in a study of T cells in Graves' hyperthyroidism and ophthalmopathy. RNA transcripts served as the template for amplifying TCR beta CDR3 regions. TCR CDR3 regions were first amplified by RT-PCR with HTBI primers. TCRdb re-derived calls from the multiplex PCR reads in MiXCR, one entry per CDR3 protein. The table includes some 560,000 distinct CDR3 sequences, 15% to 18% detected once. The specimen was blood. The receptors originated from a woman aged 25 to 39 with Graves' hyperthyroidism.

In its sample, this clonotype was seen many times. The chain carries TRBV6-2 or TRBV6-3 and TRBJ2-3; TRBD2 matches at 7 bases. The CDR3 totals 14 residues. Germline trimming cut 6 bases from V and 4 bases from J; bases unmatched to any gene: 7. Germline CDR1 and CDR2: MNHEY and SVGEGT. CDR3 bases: TGTGCCAGCAGGGGAGCGGGATGGGCAGATACGCAGTATTTT. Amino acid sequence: CASRGAGWADTQYF.

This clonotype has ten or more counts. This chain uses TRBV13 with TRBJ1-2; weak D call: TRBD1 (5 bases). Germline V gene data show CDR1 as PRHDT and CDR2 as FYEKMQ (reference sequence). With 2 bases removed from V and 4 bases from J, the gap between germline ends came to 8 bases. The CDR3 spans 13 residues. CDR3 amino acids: CASSLRGFYGYTF. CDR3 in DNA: TGTGCCAGCAGCTTAAGGGGATTCTATGGCTACACCTTC.

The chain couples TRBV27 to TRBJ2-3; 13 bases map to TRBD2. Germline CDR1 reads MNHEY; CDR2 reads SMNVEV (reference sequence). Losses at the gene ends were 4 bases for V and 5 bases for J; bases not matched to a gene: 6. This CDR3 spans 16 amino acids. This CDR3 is CASSSGLAGAGDTQYF. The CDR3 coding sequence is TGTGCCAGCAGTTCCGGACTAGCGGGAGCGGGAGATACGCAGTATTTT.

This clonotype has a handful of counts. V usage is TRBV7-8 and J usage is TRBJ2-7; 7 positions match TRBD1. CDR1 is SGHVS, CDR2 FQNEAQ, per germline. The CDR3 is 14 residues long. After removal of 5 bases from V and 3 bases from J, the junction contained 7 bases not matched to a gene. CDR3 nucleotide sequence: TGTGCCAGCAGCCGGCAGGGGGTTTTCTACGAGCAGTACTTC. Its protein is CASSRQGVFYEQYF.

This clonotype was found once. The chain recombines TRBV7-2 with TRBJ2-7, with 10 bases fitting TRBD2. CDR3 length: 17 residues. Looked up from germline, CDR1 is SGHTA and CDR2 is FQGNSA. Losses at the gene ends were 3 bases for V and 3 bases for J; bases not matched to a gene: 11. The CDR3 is CASSFQRLSGRFYEQYF. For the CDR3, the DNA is TGTGCCAGCAGCTTCCAGCGGCTTAGCGGGAGGTTCTACGAGCAGTACTTC.

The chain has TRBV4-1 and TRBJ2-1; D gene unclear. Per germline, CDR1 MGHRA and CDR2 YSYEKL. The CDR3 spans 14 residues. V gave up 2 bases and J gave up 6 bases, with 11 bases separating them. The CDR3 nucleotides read TGCGCCAGCAGCCAACTTCGAGCGTTCAATGAGCAGTTCTTC. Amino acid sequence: CASSQLRAFNEQFF.

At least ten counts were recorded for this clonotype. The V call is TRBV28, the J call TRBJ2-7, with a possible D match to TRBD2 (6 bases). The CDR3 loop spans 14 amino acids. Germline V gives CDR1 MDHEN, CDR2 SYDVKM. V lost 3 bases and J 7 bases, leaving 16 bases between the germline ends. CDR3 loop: CASSLSGGRWEQYF. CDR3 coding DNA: TGTGCCAGCAGTTTGTCCGGGGGTCGGTGGGAGCAGTACTTC.

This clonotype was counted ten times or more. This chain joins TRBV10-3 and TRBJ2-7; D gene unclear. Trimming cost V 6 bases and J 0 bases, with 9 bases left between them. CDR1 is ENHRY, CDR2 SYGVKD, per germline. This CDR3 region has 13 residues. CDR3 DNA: TGTGCCATCAGGCGTTCTGACTCCTACGAGCAGTACTTC. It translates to CAIRRSDSYEQYF.

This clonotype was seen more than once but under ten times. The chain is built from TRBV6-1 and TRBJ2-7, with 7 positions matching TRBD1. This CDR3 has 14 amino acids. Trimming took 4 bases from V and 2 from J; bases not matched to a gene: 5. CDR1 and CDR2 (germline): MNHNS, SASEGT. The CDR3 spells CASSVQGQTYEQYF. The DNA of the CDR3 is TGTGCCAGCAGTGTTCAGGGACAGACCTACGAGCAGTACTTC.

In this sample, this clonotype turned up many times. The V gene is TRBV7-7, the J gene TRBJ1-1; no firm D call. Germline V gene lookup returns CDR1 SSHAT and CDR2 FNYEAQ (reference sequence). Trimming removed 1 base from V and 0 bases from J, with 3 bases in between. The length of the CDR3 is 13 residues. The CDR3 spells CASSLEMNTEAFF. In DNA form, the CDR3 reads TGTGCCAGCAGCTTAGAGATGAACACTGAAGCTTTCTTT.

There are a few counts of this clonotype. In DNA form, the CDR3 reads TGTGCCAGCAGCCCCCGCCCGAGATTTAACCCCAGTGAGCAGTTCTTC. Translating gives CASSPRPRFNPSEQFF. The chain is built from TRBV13 and TRBJ2-1; D uncertain. Germline values: CDR1 PRHDT, CDR2 FYEKMQ (reference sequence). The CDR3 totals 16 residues. V lost 5 bases and J lost 9, with 23 bases in between. Complete variable domain (other parts from reference TRBV13 and TRBJ2-1): AAGVIQSPRHLIKEKRETATLKCYPIPRHDTVYWYQQGPGQDPQFLISFYEKMQSDKGSIPDRFSAQQFSDYHSELNMSSLELGDSALYFCASSPRPRFNPSEQFFGPGTRLTVL.

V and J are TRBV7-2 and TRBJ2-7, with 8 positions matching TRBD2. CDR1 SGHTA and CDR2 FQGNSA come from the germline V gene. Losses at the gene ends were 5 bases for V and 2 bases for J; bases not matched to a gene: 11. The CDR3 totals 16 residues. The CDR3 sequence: CASSPHGGGVTYEQYF. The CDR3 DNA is TGTGCCAGCAGCCCCCACGGGGGGGGGGTCACCTACGAGCAGTACTTC.

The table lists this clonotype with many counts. CDR3 nucleotide sequence: TGTGCCAGCAGTCCCTTCTCCGGGGGGGACTCCTACGAGCAGTACTTC. It codes for CASSPFSGGDSYEQYF. This rearrangement joins TRBV27 to TRBJ2-7; TRBD2 matches at 8 bases. With 5 bases clipped from V and 0 bases from J, the junction kept 9 bases outside the gene matches. Germline V gene lookup returns CDR1 MNHEY and CDR2 SMNVEV (reference sequence). This CDR3 contains 16 residues.

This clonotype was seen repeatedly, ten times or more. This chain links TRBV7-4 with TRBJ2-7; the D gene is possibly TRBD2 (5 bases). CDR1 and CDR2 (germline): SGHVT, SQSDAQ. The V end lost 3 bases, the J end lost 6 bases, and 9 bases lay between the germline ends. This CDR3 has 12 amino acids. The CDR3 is CASSFKGSEQYF. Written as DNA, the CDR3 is TGTGCCAGCAGCTTCAAAGGGAGCGAGCAGTACTTC.